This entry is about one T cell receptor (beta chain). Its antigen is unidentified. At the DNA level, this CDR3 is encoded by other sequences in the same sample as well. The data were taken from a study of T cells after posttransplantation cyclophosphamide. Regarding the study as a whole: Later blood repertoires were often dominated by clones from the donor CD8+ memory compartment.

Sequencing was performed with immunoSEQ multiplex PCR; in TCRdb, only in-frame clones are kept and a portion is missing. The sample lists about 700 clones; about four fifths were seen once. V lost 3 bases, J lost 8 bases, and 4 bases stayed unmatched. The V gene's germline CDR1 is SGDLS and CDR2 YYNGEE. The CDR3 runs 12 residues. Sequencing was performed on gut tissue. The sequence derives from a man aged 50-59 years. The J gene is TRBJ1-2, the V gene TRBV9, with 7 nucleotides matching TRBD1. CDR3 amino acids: CASSGDREGYTF. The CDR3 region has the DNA TGTGCCAGCAGCGGCGACAGGGAGGGCTACACCTTC.